The clone carrying this T cell receptor (beta chain) appeared a few times. Its antigen is unknown. The record originates from a study of T cells after yellow fever vaccination. Study outcomes and limitations: Post-booster repertoires contained most primary-vaccination clones again (around 97% CD4, about 88% CD8). From the bulk population, abundant clonotypes could contaminate and appear within FACS-sorted repertoires. Although the secondary response was weaker, it peaked faster, at day 5 versus 15.

With V trimmed by 4 bases and J by 9 bases, 11 bases remained unmatched. CDR1 and CDR2 from the germline V gene are MNHEY and SVGAGI. The CDR3 length is 16 residues. TCRdb called the 5' RACE reads again in MiXCR, with one record for every CDR3 protein. The sample includes under 500,000 distinct CDR3 sequences, 15% to 20% of them seen just once. The receptor comes from a young man who received the YFV17D yellow fever vaccine. This chain links TRBV6-5 with TRBJ1-6; 8 bases are a match to TRBD1. The source material was PBMCs, sampled before the yellow fever booster vaccination. CDR3 sequence reads: CASSSGGAWSSSPLHF. The CDR3 nucleotides are TGTGCCAGCAGTTCAGGGGGCGCGTGGAGTTCTTCACCCCTCCACTTT.